The 7 T cell receptor beta chains below were found in one sample sequenced in a study of cytomegalovirus exposure and HLA in healthy donors (dated by TCRdb to about 2017). Preparation of the library involved the immunoSEQ multiplex PCR assay. The multiplex PCR relied on a mix of 60 forward primers for TCR Vbeta segments and 13 reverse primers for TCR Jbeta segments. In its TCRdb copy, this immuneACCESS table keeps in-frame sequences only and misses some clones. Where compared with another copy, unresolved V genes explain less than half of these, and the others have no known cause. The table for this sample lists roughly 80,000 clones. The ten top clones hold more than 0.45% of the sample. Sequencing was done on a sample of PBMCs. Every receptor here comes from a middle-aged man in good health and CMV-seronegative.

The chain uses TRBV10-3 and TRBJ2-7, with 9 bases that match TRBD1. J gave up 0 bases and V 6 bases, and 3 bases lay outside the gene matches. The CDR3 runs 14 residues. Germline-derived CDR1 and CDR2 are ENHRY and SYGVKD. The CDR3 nucleotides are TGTGCCATCAGGGGGACAGGGTACTCCTACGAGCAGTACTTC. It encodes CAIRGTGYSYEQYF.

V is TRBV5-6 and J is TRBJ2-1; D ambiguous. Germline V CDR1 and CDR2: SGHDT, YYEEEE. The CDR3 is made up of 15 amino acids. The V end was cut by 1 base, the J end by 3 bases, with 11 bases between. DNA of the CDR3: TGTGCCAGCAGCTTGATCTCGGTCCTCTACAATGAGCAGTTCTTC. It codes for CASSLISVLYNEQFF.

This chain links TRBV7-3 with TRBJ2-2, with TRBD1 as a possible D gene (6 bases). In germline, CDR1 is SGHTA, CDR2 FQGTGA. Trimming removed 3 bases at V and 1 base at J, with 12 bases between. This CDR3 spans 16 amino acids. The CDR3 nucleotides are TGTGCCAGCAGCTTCCAAGAGACAGGGAACACCGGGGAGCTGTTTTTT. The encoded protein is CASSFQETGNTGELFF.

This chain joins TRBV5-4 and TRBJ1-4, with 9 positions matching TRBD1. Per germline, CDR1 SGHNT and CDR2 YYREEE (reference sequence). There are 15 residues in the CDR3. J gave up 4 bases and V 0 bases, and 1 base lay outside the gene matches. CDR3 nucleotide sequence: TGTGCCAGCAGCTTGGGGGGACAGGGTAATGAAAAACTGTTTTTT. It specifies CASSLGGQGNEKLFF.

The chain couples TRBV28 to TRBJ1-3; perhaps TRBD1 as D (6 bases). Germline lookup yields CDR1 MDHEN and CDR2 SYDVKM. The CDR3 covers 12 residues. V lost 2 bases and J 7 bases, leaving 6 bases between the germline ends. The CDR3 region is CASSLQGNTIYF. In nucleotides, the CDR3 is TGTGCCAGCAGTTTACAGGGGAACACCATATATTTT. Drawing the rest from reference TRBV28 and TRBJ1-3, the complete variable domain is DVKVTQSSRYLVKRTGEKVFLECVQDMDHENMFWYRQDPGLGLRLIYFSYDVKMKEKGDIPEGYSVSREKKERFSLILESASTNQTSMYLCASSLQGNTIYFGEGSWLTVV.

The rearrangement links TRBV28 to TRBJ1-3; 7 nucleotides agree with TRBD1. J lost 4 bases, V lost 4 bases, and 4 bases had no gene match. Germline lookup yields CDR1 MDHEN and CDR2 SYDVKM. The CDR3 covers 14 residues. The CDR3 DNA follows: TGTGCCAGCAGTTACAGGGGTGAGGGAAACACCATATATTTT. Protein sequence: CASSYRGEGNTIYF.

The V call is TRBV5-1, the J call TRBJ1-5, with D perhaps TRBD1 (5 bases). The V gene lost 1 base and the J gene lost 7 bases, with 15 bases spanning the gap. Per the germline V gene, CDR1 is SGHRS and CDR2 is YFSETQ. The CDR3 is 15 residues long. The CDR3 DNA reads TGCGCCAGCAGCTTGAGGGGTGACAGAAGGCAGCCCCAGCATTTT. It encodes CASSLRGDRRQPQHF.